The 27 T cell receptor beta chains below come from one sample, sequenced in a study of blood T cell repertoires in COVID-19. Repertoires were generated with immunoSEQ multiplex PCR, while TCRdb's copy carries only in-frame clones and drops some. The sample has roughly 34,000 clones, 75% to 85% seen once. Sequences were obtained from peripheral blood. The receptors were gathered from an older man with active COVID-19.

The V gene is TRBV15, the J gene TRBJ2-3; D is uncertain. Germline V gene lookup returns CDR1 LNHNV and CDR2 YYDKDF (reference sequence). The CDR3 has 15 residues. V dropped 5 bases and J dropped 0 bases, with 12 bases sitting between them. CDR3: CATSPRLVSTDTQYF. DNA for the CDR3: TGTGCCACCAGCCCACGACTGGTAAGCACAGATACGCAGTATTTT.

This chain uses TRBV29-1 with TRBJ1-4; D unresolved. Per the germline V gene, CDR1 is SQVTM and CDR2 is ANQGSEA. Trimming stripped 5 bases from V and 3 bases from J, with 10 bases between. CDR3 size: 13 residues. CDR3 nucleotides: TGCAGCGTTACCTGGGCCTCTAATGAAAAACTGTTTTTT. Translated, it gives CSVTWASNEKLFF.

CDR3 sequence (DNA): TGTGCCACCAGTGACCAAAAGCCCGGGGAGCTGTTTTTT. Its protein is CATSDQKPGELFF. This chain links TRBV24-1 with TRBJ2-2; D is unclear. Trimming stripped 4 bases from V and 6 bases from J, with 8 bases between. CDR3 length: 13 residues. Germline V gene sequence: CDR1 KGHDR, CDR2 SFDVKD.

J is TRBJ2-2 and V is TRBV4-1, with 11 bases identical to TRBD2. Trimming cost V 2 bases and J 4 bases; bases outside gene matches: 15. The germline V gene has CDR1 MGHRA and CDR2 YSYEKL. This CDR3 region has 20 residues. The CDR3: CASSQPVAVAGGRGTGELFF. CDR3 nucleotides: TGCGCCAGCAGCCAACCCGTCGCTGTAGCGGGGGGGCGGGGCACCGGGGAGCTGTTTTTT.

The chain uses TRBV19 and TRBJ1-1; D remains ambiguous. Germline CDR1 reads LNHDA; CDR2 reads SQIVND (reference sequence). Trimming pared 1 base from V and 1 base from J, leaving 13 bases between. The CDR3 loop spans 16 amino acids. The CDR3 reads CASSIVRTTRNTEAFF. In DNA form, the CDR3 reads TGTGCCAGTAGTATAGTACGCACCACACGGAACACTGAAGCTTTCTTT.

Here the CDR3 DNA reads TGCGCCAGCAGCTTGGCCGGGGGAATCCCCGATACGCAGTATTTT. This translates into CASSLAGGIPDTQYF. The chain links TRBV5-1 to TRBJ2-3; D possibly corresponds to TRBD2 (6 bases). The CDR3 is made up of 15 amino acids. V dropped 0 bases and J dropped 6 bases, with 14 bases sitting between them. CDR1 is SGHRS and CDR2 is YFSETQ in the germline V gene.

The DNA for the CDR3 is TGTGCCAGCACCCTAAGCGGGCCCCAAGTTCAGTACTTC. Translation gives CASTLSGPQVQYF. The chain carries TRBV7-2 and TRBJ2-4, with a possible D match to TRBD2 (6 bases). Germline CDR1 and CDR2: SGHTA and FQGNSA. The V end was cut by 7 bases, the J end by 11 bases, with 18 bases between. The CDR3 loop spans 13 amino acids.

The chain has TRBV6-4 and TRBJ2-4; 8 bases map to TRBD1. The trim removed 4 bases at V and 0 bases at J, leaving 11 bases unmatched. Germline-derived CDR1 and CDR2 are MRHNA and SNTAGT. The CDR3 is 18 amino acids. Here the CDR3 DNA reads TGTGCCAGCAGTGGGGGACAGGAGAGAAACCTAGCCAAAAACATTCAGTACTTC. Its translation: CASSGGQERNLAKNIQYF.

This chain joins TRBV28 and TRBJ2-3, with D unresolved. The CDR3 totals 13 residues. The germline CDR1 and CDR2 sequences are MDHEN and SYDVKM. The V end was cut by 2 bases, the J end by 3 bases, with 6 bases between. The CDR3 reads CASSLSETDTQYF. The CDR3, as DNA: TGTGCCAGCAGTTTAAGTGAGACAGATACGCAGTATTTT.

CDR3 bases: TGTGCCAGCAGCCCATTGGGCGGGGGCTCCTATAATTCACCCCTCCACTTT. Its translation: CASSPLGGGSYNSPLHF. This rearrangement joins TRBV5-6 to TRBJ1-6; tentative D call: TRBD1 (5 bases). The germline CDR1 and CDR2 sequences are SGHDT and YYEEEE. The CDR3 covers 17 residues. The germline V and J ends were trimmed by 4 bases and 0 bases, with 14 bases remaining between them.

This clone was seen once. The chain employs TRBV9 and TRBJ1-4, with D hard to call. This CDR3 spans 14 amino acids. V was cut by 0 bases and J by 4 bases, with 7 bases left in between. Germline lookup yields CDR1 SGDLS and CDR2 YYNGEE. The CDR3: CASSVGQVNEKLFF. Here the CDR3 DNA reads TGTGCCAGCAGCGTAGGCCAGGTTAATGAAAAACTGTTTTTT.

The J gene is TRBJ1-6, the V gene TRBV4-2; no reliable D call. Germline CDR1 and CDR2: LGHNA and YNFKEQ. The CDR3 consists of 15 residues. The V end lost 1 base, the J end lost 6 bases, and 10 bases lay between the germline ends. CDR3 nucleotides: TGTGCCAGCAGCCAAGGGGAAGCGGTTAATTCACCCCTCCACTTT. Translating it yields CASSQGEAVNSPLHF.

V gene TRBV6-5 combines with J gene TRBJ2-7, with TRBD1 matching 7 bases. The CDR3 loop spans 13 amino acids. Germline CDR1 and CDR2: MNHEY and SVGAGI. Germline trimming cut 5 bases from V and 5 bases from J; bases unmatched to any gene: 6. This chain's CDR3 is CASSLTGVNEQYF. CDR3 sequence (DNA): TGTGCCAGCAGTCTAACAGGGGTCAACGAGCAGTACTTC.

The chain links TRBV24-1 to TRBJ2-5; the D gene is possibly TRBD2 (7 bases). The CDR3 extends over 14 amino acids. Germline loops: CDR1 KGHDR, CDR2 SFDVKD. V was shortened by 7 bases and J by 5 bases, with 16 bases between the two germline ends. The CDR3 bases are TGTGCCACCAGAGTGGTAGGGGGGGTGGAGACCCAGTACTTC. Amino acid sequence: CATRVVGGVETQYF.

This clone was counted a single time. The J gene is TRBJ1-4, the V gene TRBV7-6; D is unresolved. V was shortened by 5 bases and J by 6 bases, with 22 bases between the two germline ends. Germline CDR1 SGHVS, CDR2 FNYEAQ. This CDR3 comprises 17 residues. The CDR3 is CASSRTRYGRGDEKLFF. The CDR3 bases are TGTGCCAGCAGCCGTACTCGGTACGGGCGCGGGGATGAAAAACTGTTTTTT.

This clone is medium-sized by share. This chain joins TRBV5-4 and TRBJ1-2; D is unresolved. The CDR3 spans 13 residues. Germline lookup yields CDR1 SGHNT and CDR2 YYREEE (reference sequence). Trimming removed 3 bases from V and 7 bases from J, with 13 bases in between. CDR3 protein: CASSYLVGGGYTF. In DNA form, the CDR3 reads TGTGCCAGCAGCTACTTAGTCGGCGGTGGCTACACCTTC. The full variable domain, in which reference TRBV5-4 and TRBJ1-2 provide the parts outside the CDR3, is ETGVTQSPTHLIKTRGQQVTLRCSSQSGHNTVSWYQQALGQGPQFIFQYYREEENGRGNFPPRFSGLQFPNYSSELNVNALELDDSALYLCASSYLVGGGYTFGSGTRLTVV.

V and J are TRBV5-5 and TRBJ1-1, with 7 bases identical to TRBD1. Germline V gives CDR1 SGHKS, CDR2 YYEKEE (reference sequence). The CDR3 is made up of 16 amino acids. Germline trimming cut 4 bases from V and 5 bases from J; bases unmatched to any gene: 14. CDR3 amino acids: CASSRGPGTVGTEAFF. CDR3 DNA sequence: TGTGCCAGCAGCCGAGGTCCCGGGACAGTTGGGACTGAAGCTTTCTTT.

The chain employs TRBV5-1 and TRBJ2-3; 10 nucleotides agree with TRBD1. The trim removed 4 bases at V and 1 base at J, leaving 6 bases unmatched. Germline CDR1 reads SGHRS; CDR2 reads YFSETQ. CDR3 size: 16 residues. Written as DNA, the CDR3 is TGCGCCAGCAGCGGGACAGGGGCGATCGGCACAGATACGCAGTATTTT. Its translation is CASSGTGAIGTDTQYF.

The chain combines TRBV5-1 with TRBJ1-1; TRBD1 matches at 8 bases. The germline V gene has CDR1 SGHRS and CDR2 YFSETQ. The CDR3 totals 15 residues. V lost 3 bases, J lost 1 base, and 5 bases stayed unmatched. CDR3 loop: CASSSTGERNTEAFF. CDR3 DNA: TGCGCCAGCAGCTCGACAGGGGAACGGAACACTGAAGCTTTCTTT.

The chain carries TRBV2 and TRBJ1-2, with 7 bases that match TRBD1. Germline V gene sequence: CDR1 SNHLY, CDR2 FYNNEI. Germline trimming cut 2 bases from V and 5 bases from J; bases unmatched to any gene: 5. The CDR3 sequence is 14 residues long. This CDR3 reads CASSENRGPYGYTF. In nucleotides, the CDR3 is TGTGCCAGCAGTGAAAACAGGGGACCTTATGGCTACACCTTC.

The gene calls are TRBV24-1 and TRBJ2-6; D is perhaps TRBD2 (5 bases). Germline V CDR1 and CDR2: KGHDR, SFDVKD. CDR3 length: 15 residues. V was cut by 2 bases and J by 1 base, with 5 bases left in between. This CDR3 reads CATSDSGSGANVLTF. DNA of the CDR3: TGTGCCACCAGTGATTCGGGGTCTGGGGCCAACGTCCTGACTTTC.

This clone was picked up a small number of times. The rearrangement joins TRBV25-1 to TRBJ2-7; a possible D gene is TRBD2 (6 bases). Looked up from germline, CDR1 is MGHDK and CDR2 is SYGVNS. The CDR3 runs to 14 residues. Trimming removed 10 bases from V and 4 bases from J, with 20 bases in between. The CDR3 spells CATRAGGAFYEQYF. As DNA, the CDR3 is TGTGCCACCCGAGCCGGCGGGGCCTTTTACGAGCAGTACTTC.

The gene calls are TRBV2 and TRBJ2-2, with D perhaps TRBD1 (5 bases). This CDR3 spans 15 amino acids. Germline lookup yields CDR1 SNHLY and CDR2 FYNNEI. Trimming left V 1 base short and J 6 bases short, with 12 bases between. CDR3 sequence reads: CASSEGALTAGELFF. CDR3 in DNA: TGTGCCAGCAGTGAAGGGGCCTTGACAGCCGGGGAGCTGTTTTTT.

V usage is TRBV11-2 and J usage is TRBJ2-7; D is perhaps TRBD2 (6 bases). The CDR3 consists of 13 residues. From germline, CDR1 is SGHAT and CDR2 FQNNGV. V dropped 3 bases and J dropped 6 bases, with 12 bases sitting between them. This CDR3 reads CASSLGLDGEQYF. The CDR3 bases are TGTGCCAGCAGCTTGGGACTGGACGGCGAGCAGTACTTC. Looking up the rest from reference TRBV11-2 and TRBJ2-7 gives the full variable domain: EAGVAQSPRYKIIEKRQSVAFWCNPISGHATLYWYQQILGQGPKLLIQFQNNGVVDDSQLPKDRFSAERLKGVDSTLKIQPAKLEDSAVYLCASSLGLDGEQYFGPGTRLTVT.

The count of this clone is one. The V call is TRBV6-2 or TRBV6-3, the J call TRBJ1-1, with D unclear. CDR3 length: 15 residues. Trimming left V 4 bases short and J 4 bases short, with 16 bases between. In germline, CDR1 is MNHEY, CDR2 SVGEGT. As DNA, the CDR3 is TGTGCCAGCAGTTCGCGGAGGGCATTCGGCACTGAAGCTTTCTTT. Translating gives CASSSRRAFGTEAFF.

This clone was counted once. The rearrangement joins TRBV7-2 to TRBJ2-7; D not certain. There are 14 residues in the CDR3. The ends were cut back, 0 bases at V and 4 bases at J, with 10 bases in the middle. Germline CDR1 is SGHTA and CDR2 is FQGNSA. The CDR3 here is CASSLAHKTYEQYF. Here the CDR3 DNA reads TGTGCCAGCAGCTTAGCTCATAAGACTTACGAGCAGTACTTC.

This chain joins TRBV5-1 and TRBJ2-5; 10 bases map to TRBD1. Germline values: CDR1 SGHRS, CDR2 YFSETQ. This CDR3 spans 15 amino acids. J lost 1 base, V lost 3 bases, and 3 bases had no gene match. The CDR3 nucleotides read TGCGCCAGCAGCTCGACAGGGGGCCCCCAAGAGACCCAGTACTTC. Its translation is CASSSTGGPQETQYF.